These 21 T cell receptor beta chains share one sample of origin, sequenced in a study of cytomegalovirus exposure and HLA in healthy donors. The PCR made use of 60 Vbeta and 13 Jbeta primers. Assay used: immunoSEQ multiplex PCR; TCRdb lists only in-frame clones, some missing. The sample records roughly 150,000 clones, 80% to 90% being singletons. Sequenced: PBMCs. The receptor source for this set is a woman between 18 and 30 years old in good health and CMV-seronegative.

In its sample, this clone was seen a few times. This chain joins TRBV19 and TRBJ2-5; 12 bases line up with TRBD2. J gave up 4 bases and V 7 bases, and 7 bases lay outside the gene matches. Germline V gene data show CDR1 as LNHDA and CDR2 as SQIVND (reference sequence). This CDR3 comprises 15 residues. DNA of the CDR3: TGTGCCAGTAAAGCTAGCGGGGGGGCCGGAGAGACCCAGTACTTC. Its protein is CASKASGGAGETQYF.

V gene TRBV7-8 combines with J gene TRBJ2-3; 8 bases are shared with TRBD2. Germline lookup yields CDR1 SGHVS and CDR2 FQNEAQ. The CDR3 extends over 16 amino acids. Trimming at V came to 2 bases and at J to 2 bases, leaving 6 bases not matched to a gene. The CDR3 DNA reads TGTGCCAGCAGCTTAACGGGGGGGGCCACCACAGATACGCAGTATTTT. Amino acids: CASSLTGGATTDTQYF.

The chain uses TRBV5-1 and TRBJ1-5; tentatively, D is TRBD1 (5 bases). The V end was cut by 0 bases, the J end by 5 bases, with 9 bases between. This CDR3 is built from 14 residues. From germline, CDR1 is SGHRS and CDR2 YFSETQ. The CDR3: CASSLGGGDQPQHF. Written as DNA, the CDR3 is TGCGCCAGCAGCTTGGGCGGGGGAGATCAGCCCCAGCATTTT.

This chain joins TRBV13 and TRBJ1-2; a weak D match, TRBD1 (5 bases). Trimming removed 4 bases at V and 8 bases at J, with 14 bases between. Germline V lookup: CDR1 PRHDT, CDR2 FYEKMQ (reference sequence). This CDR3 region has 13 residues. CDR3 bases: TGTGCCAGCAGCTATCAGGGAATTGGGGGCTACACCTTC. Encoded protein: CASSYQGIGGYTF.

The genes are TRBV28 and TRBJ1-2; 9 bases agree with TRBD1. V shed 5 bases and J 0 bases; nucleotides not matched to a gene: 7. This CDR3 spans 16 amino acids. Germline loops: CDR1 MDHEN, CDR2 SYDVKM. The CDR3 here is CASSPGQGFTNYGYTF. Here the CDR3 DNA reads TGTGCCAGCAGTCCGGGACAGGGCTTTACTAACTATGGCTACACCTTC.

The chain combines TRBV20-1 with TRBJ2-2; D unclear. V lost 5 bases, J lost 5 bases, and 6 bases lay in between. Germline values: CDR1 DFQATT, CDR2 SNEGSKA (reference sequence). This CDR3 contains 11 residues. For the CDR3, the DNA is TGCAGTGCTTCCAGGACCGGGGAGCTGTTTTTT. Protein: CSASRTGELFF.

The V call is TRBV12-2, the J call TRBJ2-1; TRBD1 is taken as the D call from the table, unchecked against the DNA. TRBV12-2 is tagged as a pseudogene. The CDR3 has 16 amino acids. The CDR3 protein is CASRLVDTCSYNEQFF. Written as DNA, the CDR3 is TGTGCAAGTCGCTTAGTCGACACCTGCTCCTACAATGAGCAGTTCTTC.

This clone appeared a few times. V usage is TRBV18 and J usage is TRBJ1-5; D is undetermined. V was shortened by 8 bases and J by 4 bases, with 9 bases between the two germline ends. This CDR3 is built from 12 residues. Germline V lookup: CDR1 KGHSH, CDR2 LQKENI. The CDR3 bases are TGTGCCAGCGCCACAGAGAATCAGCCCCAGCATTTT. Protein sequence: CASATENQPQHF.

V usage is TRBV4-2 and J usage is TRBJ2-5; 10 bases are a match to TRBD2. CDR1 LGHNA and CDR2 YNFKEQ come from the germline V gene. The V and J ends lost 5 bases and 4 bases, in that order; junction bases with no gene match: 10. The CDR3 sequence is 16 residues long. CDR3 DNA sequence: TGTGCCAGCAGCTTGTCAAGCGGGAGGGCCTCAGAGACCCAGTACTTC. Amino acids: CASSLSSGRASETQYF.

The chain combines TRBV6-6 with TRBJ2-7; 8 nucleotides agree with TRBD2. This CDR3 contains 13 residues. Germline V CDR1 and CDR2: MNHNY, SVGAGI (reference sequence). V shed 10 bases and J 0 bases; nucleotides not matched to a gene: 5. CDR3 protein: CATNRGGSYEQYF. The DNA of the CDR3 is TGTGCCACAAACCGGGGGGGCTCCTACGAGCAGTACTTC.

The V call is TRBV5-6, the J call TRBJ2-3, with D perhaps matching TRBD2 (6 bases). This CDR3 has 16 residues. The V end lost 4 bases, the J end lost 1 base, and 16 bases lay between the germline ends. Per the germline V gene, CDR1 is SGHDT and CDR2 is YYEEEE. The CDR3 nucleotides are TGTGCCAGCAGCCCCGGACTATACGGGGGCACAGATACGCAGTATTTT. Residues: CASSPGLYGGTDTQYF.

The V and J genes are TRBV6-6 and TRBJ2-5; TRBD2 is a possible D gene (5 bases). Deletions cut 2 bases from V and 5 bases from J, with 9 bases between. This CDR3 is 13 amino acids long. In germline, CDR1 is MNHNY, CDR2 SVGAGI (reference sequence). CDR3 loop: CASSYSGRETQYF. As DNA, the CDR3 is TGTGCCAGCAGTTACAGCGGTAGGGAGACCCAGTACTTC.

This clone has ten or more counts. The rearrangement joins TRBV14 to TRBJ2-7, with D possibly TRBD2 on 6 matching bases. With 3 bases removed from V and 6 bases from J, the gap between germline ends came to 21 bases. The CDR3 sequence is 16 residues long. Germline V gives CDR1 SGHDN, CDR2 FVKESK. The CDR3 protein is CASSHGGGARGLEQYF. The CDR3 region has the DNA TGTGCCAGCAGCCACGGGGGTGGCGCGAGGGGTCTCGAGCAGTACTTC.

In regard to this clone: A read error may produce the germline difference seen at one junction end. The chain joins TRBV19 to TRBJ1-1; no firm D call. Germline CDR1 and CDR2: LNHDA and SQIVND (reference sequence). This CDR3 is 12 amino acids long. The CDR3 protein is CASSIGHTEAFF. CDR3 bases: TGTGCCAGTAGTATAGGGCACACGGAAGCTTTCTTT.

This clone occurred a few times. The V gene is TRBV11-2, the J gene TRBJ2-5; 8 nucleotides agree with TRBD2. Germline assignment: CDR1 SGHAT and CDR2 FQNNGV. The CDR3 has 17 residues. The ends lost 3 bases at V and 5 bases at J; junction bases unmatched: 14. The CDR3 DNA reads as TGTGCCAGCAGCTTTACGGGAGGGGCGGGAGTACCCGAGACCCAGTACTTC. It yields the protein CASSFTGGAGVPETQYF.

The V gene is TRBV28, the J gene TRBJ1-5; TRBD1 agrees at 8 bases. Germline-derived CDR1 and CDR2 are MDHEN and SYDVKM. The CDR3 length is 15 residues. V lost 9 bases, J lost 7 bases, and 14 bases stayed unmatched. The CDR3 nucleotides are TGTGCCAGTAATCAGCCGGGCAGGGGGCACCAGCCCCAGCATTTT. Its protein product is CASNQPGRGHQPQHF.

About this clone itself: Germline is not matched at one junction end, which may reflect a read error. The chain uses TRBV9 and TRBJ1-1; D is unresolved. Looked up from germline, CDR1 is SGDLS and CDR2 is YYNGEE. This CDR3 comprises 14 residues. The CDR3 spells CANSVEMEGTEAFF. The CDR3, as DNA: TGTGCCAACAGCGTAGAAATGGAGGGAACTGAAGCTTTCTTT.

V usage is TRBV28 and J usage is TRBJ1-2; D is unresolved. This CDR3 has 10 amino acids. Germline lookup yields CDR1 MDHEN and CDR2 SYDVKM. V shed 4 bases and J shed 8 bases, with 5 bases lying between them. DNA of the CDR3: TGTGCCAGCAGTTCGCGGGGCTACACCTTC. Translation: CASSSRGYTF.

This clone was counted once. The V gene is TRBV15, the J gene TRBJ1-5; 8 bases match TRBD1. CDR3 size: 13 residues. The trim removed 0 bases at V and 15 bases at J, leaving 7 bases unmatched. Germline loops: CDR1 LNHNV, CDR2 YYDKDF (reference sequence). As DNA, the CDR3 is TGTGCCACCAGCAGAGATCTGGACAGGGAAAGGCATTTT. Residues: CATSRDLDRERHF.

This chain connects TRBV2 to TRBJ2-7; D is uncertain. Germline V lookup: CDR1 SNHLY, CDR2 FYNNEI. The CDR3 consists of 13 residues. V lost 4 bases and J 6 bases, leaving 13 bases between the germline ends. CDR3 in amino acids: CASSVHTSGEQYF. CDR3 nucleotide sequence: TGTGCCAGCAGTGTGCACACCTCTGGCGAGCAGTACTTC.

V usage is TRBV29-1 and J usage is TRBJ2-5; 10 bases line up with TRBD2. CDR1 is SQVTM and CDR2 is ANQGSEA in the germline V gene. The V gene end was trimmed by 5 bases and the J gene end by 5 bases; junction bases not matched to a gene: 2. The CDR3 is 12 amino acids. The CDR3 DNA reads as TGCAGCGTTCTAGCGGGAGTGGAGACCCAGTACTTC. Amino acid sequence: CSVLAGVETQYF.